The 21 T cell receptor beta chains below come from one sample, sequenced in a study of OX40 agonist ivuxolimab in advanced cancers. Clones were read by immunoSEQ multiplex PCR, and TCRdb kept only the in-frame ones, dropping some. The sample gives tens of thousands of clones, approximately 85% of which show up once; about 3.4% is in the top ten. This specimen was CD4+ or CD8+ T cells sorted from blood, taken in a trial of the OX40 agonist ivuxolimab. All receptors come from an adult with an advanced solid tumor such as melanoma, head and neck, liver or kidney cancer.

The V and J genes are TRBV27 and TRBJ1-2; no clear D gene. The CDR3 is 13 residues long. Germline CDR1 reads MNHEY; CDR2 reads SMNVEV (reference sequence). V gave up 3 bases and J gave up 8 bases, with 13 bases separating them. The CDR3 nucleotides read TGTGCCAGCAGTTTTGAGCCCCGGATAGGCTACACCTTC. This gives the protein CASSFEPRIGYTF.

The chain joins TRBV11-3 to TRBJ2-5; 12 positions agree with TRBD2. The CDR3 loop spans 14 amino acids. The V segment lost 5 bases and the J segment 5 bases; nucleotides outside the gene matches: 3. CDR1 SGHNT and CDR2 YENEEA come from the germline V gene. The CDR3 DNA reads as TGTGCCAGCAGCCCACTAGCGGGAGGCGAGACCCAGTACTTC. Translation gives CASSPLAGGETQYF.

V gene TRBV6-1 combines with J gene TRBJ2-2; 9 bases are shared with TRBD2. Germline CDR1 reads MNHNS; CDR2 reads SASEGT. CDR3 length: 16 amino acids. The ends lost 4 bases at V and 5 bases at J; junction bases unmatched: 8. The CDR3 loop reads CASSVWAGGSTGELFF. The CDR3 DNA reads TGTGCCAGCAGTGTTTGGGCGGGGGGGAGTACCGGGGAGCTGTTTTTT.

The count of this clone is one. This chain connects TRBV4-3 to TRBJ1-2; D gene uncertain. The CDR3 totals 13 residues. V was pared by 4 bases and J by 4 bases, with 10 bases between. From germline, CDR1 is LGHNA and CDR2 YSLEER. As DNA, the CDR3 is TGCGCCAGCAGCCCTGATCTTGGCTATGGCTACACCTTC. Translation: CASSPDLGYGYTF.

To note about this clone: Other DNA sequences in the sample encode the same CDR3. The J gene is TRBJ1-5, the V gene TRBV5-1; 8 bases line up with TRBD1. Germline CDR1 and CDR2: SGHRS and YFSETQ. The CDR3 has 21 amino acids. Germline trimming cut 0 bases from V and 2 bases from J; bases unmatched to any gene: 19. The DNA for the CDR3 is TGCGCCAGCAGCTTGGCCGGGGGACAGGCAGGGGGGCTGGATGGCAATCAGCCCCAGCATTTT. Protein product: CASSLAGGQAGGLDGNQPQHF.

The genes are TRBV5-6 and TRBJ2-2, with D possibly TRBD2 on 6 matching bases. Trimming cost V 4 bases and J 0 bases, with 19 bases left between them. CDR3 length: 18 residues. Germline lookup yields CDR1 SGHDT and CDR2 YYEEEE. CDR3 sequence (DNA): TGTGCCAGCAGCGGTGGACGCAGTGGCGGGACGAACACCGGGGAGCTGTTTTTT. Its translation is CASSGGRSGGTNTGELFF.

This sequence joins TRBV29-1 and TRBJ2-7; 11 positions match TRBD2. After removal of 6 bases from V and 0 bases from J, the junction contained 7 bases not matched to a gene. Per germline, CDR1 SQVTM and CDR2 ANQGSEA. The CDR3 has 15 residues. CDR3 bases: TGCAGCGTATACGGGACTAGCGGTCGCTCCTACGAGCAGTACTTC. Protein sequence: CSVYGTSGRSYEQYF.

The chain combines TRBV6-5 with TRBJ1-2; no firm D call. CDR3 length equals 14 residues. Trimming removed 0 bases from V and 2 bases from J, with 7 bases in between. In germline, CDR1 is MNHEY, CDR2 SVGAGI. CDR3 residues: CASSYSSGNYGYTF. CDR3 DNA: TGTGCCAGCAGTTACTCGAGCGGGAACTATGGCTACACCTTC.

The chain uses TRBV5-5 and TRBJ2-3, with TRBD1 matching 9 bases. The CDR3 is 18 residues long. J gave up 0 bases and V 1 base, and 9 bases lay outside the gene matches. Germline CDR1 is SGHKS and CDR2 is YYEKEE (reference sequence). The CDR3 sequence: CASSLRTIQGASTDTQYF. The CDR3 bases are TGTGCCAGCAGCTTGAGGACCATACAGGGGGCGAGCACAGATACGCAGTATTTT.

The chain links TRBV6-8 to TRBJ2-1, with TRBD1 matching over 9 bases. V gave up 5 bases and J gave up 7 bases; unmatched junction bases: 3. The CDR3 has 13 residues. Germline loops: CDR1 MNHGY, CDR2 SAAAGT. The CDR3 reads CASSGTGRNEQFF. CDR3 bases: TGTGCCAGCAGTGGGACAGGGAGGAATGAGCAGTTCTTC.

The chain links TRBV11-2 to TRBJ2-1; 9 bases map to TRBD2. The CDR3 runs to 16 residues. Germline values: CDR1 SGHAT, CDR2 FQNNGV. Trimming removed 0 bases from V and 4 bases from J; junction bases left unmatched: 4. The CDR3 DNA reads as TGTGCCAGCAGCTTAGAGCCTAGCGGGGTATACAATGAGCAGTTCTTC. Translated, it gives CASSLEPSGVYNEQFF.

The gene calls are TRBV5-4 and TRBJ2-1, with TRBD1 identical over 8 bases. Germline CDR1 is SGHNT and CDR2 is YYREEE (reference sequence). V shed 4 bases and J 7 bases; nucleotides not matched to a gene: 10. This CDR3 is 15 amino acids long. CDR3 coding DNA: TGTGCCAGCAGCCTCGGGACAGGTAGGGAAAATGAGCAGTTCTTC. It specifies CASSLGTGRENEQFF. Variable domain in full (rest from reference TRBV5-4 and TRBJ2-1): ETGVTQSPTHLIKTRGQQVTLRCSSQSGHNTVSWYQQALGQGPQFIFQYYREEENGRGNFPPRFSGLQFPNYSSELNVNALELDDSALYLCASSLGTGRENEQFFGPGTRLTVL.

The genes are TRBV7-7 and TRBJ2-3; TRBD2 might be the D (5 bases). V was shortened by 4 bases and J by 5 bases, with 10 bases between the two germline ends. The CDR3 totals 13 residues. Germline CDR1 reads SSHAT; CDR2 reads FNYEAQ (reference sequence). In DNA, the CDR3 is TGTGCCAGCAGCTCAGAGGGCGGAGATACGCAGTATTTT. Its translation is CASSSEGGDTQYF.

The chain combines TRBV27 with TRBJ1-1; the match to TRBD1 covers 8 bases. The CDR3 has 14 residues. Germline CDR1 MNHEY, CDR2 SMNVEV (reference sequence). The V and J ends lost 10 bases and 1 base, in that order; junction bases with no gene match: 8. The CDR3: CATRGLQGNTEAFF. CDR3 sequence (DNA): TGTGCCACCAGGGGGCTCCAAGGGAACACTGAAGCTTTCTTT.

CDR3 loop: CASGLMETQYF. The CDR3 DNA is TGTGCCAGCGGATTGATGGAGACCCAGTACTTC. V usage is TRBV5-5 and J usage is TRBJ2-5; D is undetermined. Per the germline V gene, CDR1 is SGHKS and CDR2 is YYEKEE (reference sequence). Trimming left V 7 bases short and J 5 bases short, with 9 bases between. This CDR3 contains 11 residues.

This clone has a single count. The rearrangement links TRBV5-1 to TRBJ2-1; 7 bases fit TRBD2. The CDR3 has 15 amino acids. Germline loops: CDR1 SGHRS, CDR2 YFSETQ. After removal of 0 bases from V and 7 bases from J, the junction contained 7 bases not matched to a gene. The CDR3 here is CASSLEAGRANEQFF. The CDR3 DNA reads as TGCGCCAGCAGCTTGGAGGCAGGGAGGGCGAATGAGCAGTTCTTC.

The chain combines TRBV18 with TRBJ1-3; D gene uncertain. The germline V gene encodes CDR1 KGHSH and CDR2 LQKENI. This CDR3 has 14 residues. With 0 bases removed from V and 0 bases from J, the gap between germline ends came to 3 bases. CDR3 in amino acids: CASSPPPSGNTIYF. CDR3 coding DNA: TGTGCCAGCTCACCACCCCCCTCTGGAAACACCATATATTTT.

The chain couples TRBV11-1 to TRBJ1-1; D is unresolved. V dropped 5 bases and J dropped 4 bases, with 14 bases sitting between them. In germline, CDR1 is SGHAT, CDR2 FQDESV (reference sequence). This CDR3 contains 14 residues. The CDR3 DNA reads TGTGCCAGCAGCCTTGGATCGTACGGCACTGAAGCTTTCTTT. Protein product: CASSLGSYGTEAFF.

The CDR3 nucleotides read TGTGCCAGCAGCTTCGCCCAGGGTGAGCGTGGCTACACCTTC. Translation: CASSFAQGERGYTF. V gene TRBV7-2 combines with J gene TRBJ1-2; D is possibly TRBD1 (5 bases). This CDR3 is 14 amino acids long. Germline assignment: CDR1 SGHTA and CDR2 FQGNSA. Trimming stripped 3 bases from V and 7 bases from J, with 15 bases between.

The chain combines TRBV6-5 with TRBJ2-7, with TRBD2 matching 13 bases. Germline loops: CDR1 MNHEY, CDR2 SVGAGI. V lost 5 bases and J lost 4; bases outside the gene matches: 2. The length of the CDR3 is 14 residues. The chain's CDR3 is CASSRTSGGYEQYF. The CDR3 DNA sequence: TGTGCCAGCAGTAGGACTAGCGGGGGTTACGAGCAGTACTTC.

The chain is built from TRBV9 and TRBJ2-1; TRBD2 matches at 8 bases. CDR3 size: 14 residues. Per the germline V gene, CDR1 is SGDLS and CDR2 is YYNGEE. Losses at the gene ends were 0 bases for V and 9 bases for J; bases not matched to a gene: 5. CDR3 residues: CASSVEGTRGEQFF. The CDR3 coding sequence is TGTGCCAGCAGCGTAGAGGGGACTAGAGGTGAGCAGTTCTTC. The entire variable domain, with the rest obtained from reference TRBV9 and TRBJ2-1, is as follows: DSGVTQTPKHLITATGQRVTLRCSPRSGDLSVYWYQQSLDQGLQFLIQYYNGEERAKGNILERFSAQQFPDLHSELNLSSLELGDSALYFCASSVEGTRGEQFFGPGTRLTVL.